These 5 T cell receptor beta chains originate from one sample sequenced in a study of blood T cell repertoires in COVID-19. Clones were read by immunoSEQ multiplex PCR, and TCRdb kept only the in-frame ones, dropping some. Of 300,000 to 400,000 clones in the sample, 91% were seen once. The sample was peripheral blood. Every receptor here comes from a woman younger than 30 who had recovered from COVID-19.

The rearrangement links TRBV7-9 to TRBJ2-2; TRBD2 is a possible D gene (7 bases). Germline lookup yields CDR1 SEHNR and CDR2 FQNEAQ (reference sequence). The CDR3 sequence is 17 residues long. Deletions cut 5 bases from V and 3 bases from J, with 19 bases between. CDR3 DNA: TGTGCCAGCAGCCATTACGGGGGGCACATAGACACCGGGGAGCTGTTTTTT. It yields the protein CASSHYGGHIDTGELFF.

The V call is TRBV6-6, the J call TRBJ2-1; D is ambiguous. Germline V gene sequence: CDR1 MNHNY, CDR2 SVGAGI (reference sequence). Trimming stripped 2 bases from V and 6 bases from J, with 11 bases between. The CDR3 contains 14 residues. As DNA, the CDR3 is TGTGCCAGCAGTTACCCTGGTGAGTCCAATGAGCAGTTCTTC. Translating gives CASSYPGESNEQFF.

The V and J genes are TRBV7-2 and TRBJ2-1; 11 bases are shared with TRBD2. The ends lost 5 bases at V and 2 bases at J; junction bases unmatched: 2. This CDR3 has 15 amino acids. Germline V gene data show CDR1 as SGHTA and CDR2 as FQGNSA. The CDR3 loop is CASSQGLAAYNEQFF. The CDR3 DNA follows: TGTGCCAGCAGCCAGGGACTAGCGGCCTACAATGAGCAGTTCTTC.

The rearrangement joins TRBV6-5 to TRBJ1-6; perhaps TRBD1 as D (5 bases). Germline CDR1 MNHEY, CDR2 SVGAGI. V lost 2 bases, J lost 13 bases, and 18 bases lay in between. The CDR3 has 15 residues. Here the CDR3 reads CASSYEYQLEGPLHF. CDR3 DNA: TGTGCCAGCAGTTACGAGTACCAACTGGAGGGGCCCCTCCACTTT.

The chain couples TRBV12-5 to TRBJ1-5; tentative D call: TRBD1 (5 bases). This CDR3 has 16 residues. V dropped 2 bases and J dropped 0 bases, with 11 bases sitting between them. Germline loops: CDR1 LGHNT, CDR2 FRNRAP. The CDR3, as DNA: TGTGCTAGTGGTTTGCAAAGGGGTTATAGCAATCAGCCCCAGCATTTT. Its translation: CASGLQRGYSNQPQHF.